The 20 T cell receptor beta chains given below trace back to one sample, sequenced in a study of OX40 agonist ivuxolimab in advanced cancers. Clones were read by immunoSEQ multiplex PCR, and TCRdb kept only the in-frame ones, dropping some. Among some 95,000 clones listed, roughly 87% were seen once. The sequenced sample was CD4+ or CD8+ T cells sorted from blood, obtained in a trial of the OX40 agonist ivuxolimab. The origin of the receptors is an adult with an advanced solid tumor such as melanoma, head and neck, liver or kidney cancer.

In nucleotides, the CDR3 is TGTGCCAGCAGGCTGGATCAGGGGGCGGGCGGCTACACCTTC. Translating gives CASRLDQGAGGYTF. V gene TRBV6-5 combines with J gene TRBJ1-2, with TRBD1 matching over 8 bases. V lost 6 bases to trimming and J lost 8 bases; unmatched junction nucleotides: 11. CDR1 and CDR2 (germline): MNHEY, SVGAGI. CDR3 length: 14 residues.

The J gene is TRBJ1-5, the V gene TRBV10-1; a possible D gene is TRBD1 (5 bases). Trimming removed 2 bases at V and 7 bases at J, with 12 bases between. CDR1 and CDR2 from the germline V gene are WNHNN and SYGVQD (reference sequence). The CDR3 has 14 residues. The CDR3: CASSEGRQGQPQHF. As DNA, the CDR3 is TGCGCCAGCAGTGAGGGTCGCCAGGGACAGCCCCAGCATTTT.

The CDR3 DNA reads as TGTGCCAGCAGCTTGCTGTCTAGCGGGGGCATCGGGGAGCTGTTTTTT. It encodes CASSLLSSGGIGELFF. The chain carries TRBV7-8 and TRBJ2-2; 10 nucleotides match TRBD2. From germline, CDR1 is SGHVS and CDR2 FQNEAQ. CDR3 size: 16 residues. V gave up 3 bases and J gave up 7 bases; unmatched junction bases: 8. The entire variable domain, with the rest obtained from reference TRBV7-8 and TRBJ2-2, is as follows: GAGVSQSPRYKVAKRGQDVALRCDPISGHVSLFWYQQALGQGPEFLTYFQNEAQLDKSGLPSDRFFAERPEGSVSTLKIQRTQQEDSAVYLCASSLLSSGGIGELFFGEGSRLTVL.

The genes are TRBV13 and TRBJ1-1; D not resolved. The CDR3 is 14 amino acids. Per the germline V gene, CDR1 is PRHDT and CDR2 is FYEKMQ (reference sequence). The germline V and J ends were trimmed by 2 bases and 7 bases, with 14 bases remaining between them. CDR3 nucleotide sequence: TGTGCCAGCAGCTTAAAGTGGTCGATCCATGAAGCTTTCTTT. Amino acids: CASSLKWSIHEAFF.

The V call is TRBV7-2, the J call TRBJ1-2; TRBD1 aligns across 8 bases. The CDR3 runs to 14 residues. CDR1 SGHTA and CDR2 FQGNSA come from the germline V gene. Unmatched junction bases numbered 2, after V lost 2 bases and J lost 3 bases. The CDR3 DNA sequence: TGTGCCAGCAGCTTAACAGGGGGGGACTATGGCTACACCTTC. Its translation is CASSLTGGDYGYTF.

The chain couples TRBV4-1 to TRBJ2-5, with a weak D call TRBD1 (5 bases). V lost 3 bases to trimming and J lost 1 base, with 12 bases between them. The CDR3 is 15 amino acids. CDR1 and CDR2 (germline): MGHRA, YSYEKL. DNA of the CDR3: TGCGCCAGCAGCCAGACCCAGGGTTCCCAAGAGACCCAGTACTTC. Its protein product is CASSQTQGSQETQYF.

The chain employs TRBV19 and TRBJ2-1; 9 positions agree with TRBD1. Germline V lookup: CDR1 LNHDA, CDR2 SQIVND (reference sequence). The CDR3 loop spans 16 amino acids. Losses at the gene ends were 7 bases for V and 8 bases for J; bases not matched to a gene: 15. The CDR3 protein is CASTEGGNRGRDEQFF. The CDR3 DNA reads as TGTGCCAGTACCGAAGGGGGGAACAGGGGGCGGGATGAGCAGTTCTTC.

V gene TRBV9 combines with J gene TRBJ1-1; TRBD1 is a possible D gene (6 bases). V was trimmed by 2 bases and J by 1 base, leaving 9 bases between them. Germline CDR1 and CDR2: SGDLS and YYNGEE. The CDR3 spans 14 residues. For the CDR3, the DNA is TGTGCCAGCAGCGTTTCGGGACAGAACACTGAAGCTTTCTTT. This gives the protein CASSVSGQNTEAFF.

This rearrangement joins TRBV7-2 to TRBJ1-5; D remains ambiguous. CDR1 is SGHTA, CDR2 FQGNSA, per germline. Trimming left V 1 base short and J 0 bases short, with 4 bases between. CDR3 length: 14 amino acids. DNA for the CDR3: TGTGCCAGCAGCTTAGGCTATAGCAATCAGCCCCAGCATTTT. This codes for CASSLGYSNQPQHF.

This sequence joins TRBV6-8 and TRBJ1-5; possibly TRBD1 for D (5 bases). The CDR3 sequence is 14 residues long. V lost 4 bases to trimming and J lost 5 bases, with 12 bases between them. Per the germline V gene, CDR1 is MNHGY and CDR2 is SAAAGT. DNA for the CDR3: TGTGCCAGCAGTTCGTGGCAGGGATATCAGCCCCAGCATTTT. Translated, it gives CASSSWQGYQPQHF.

This chain connects TRBV27 to TRBJ2-7; D is possibly TRBD1 (6 bases). Germline-derived CDR1 and CDR2 are MNHEY and SMNVEV (reference sequence). CDR3 length equals 14 residues. Trimming left V 6 bases short and J 0 bases short, with 12 bases between. The CDR3, as DNA: TGTGCCAGCAGCATAAACAGGGTCTCCTACGAGCAGTACTTC. It codes for CASSINRVSYEQYF.

CDR3: CASSPTRGDYGYTF. CDR3 coding DNA: TGTGCCAGCTCACCTACTCGGGGAGACTATGGCTACACCTTC. The chain couples TRBV18 to TRBJ1-2, with D hard to call. This CDR3 is 14 amino acids long. The germline V and J ends were trimmed by 3 bases and 3 bases, with 11 bases remaining between them. Germline CDR1 KGHSH, CDR2 LQKENI.

This chain connects TRBV11-3 to TRBJ2-7; tentatively, D is TRBD1 or TRBD2 (5 bases each). Germline V gives CDR1 SGHNT, CDR2 YENEEA. The CDR3 contains 12 residues. V lost 4 bases and J 2 bases, leaving 6 bases between the germline ends. The CDR3 DNA is TGTGCCAGCAGCTCGGGACCCTACGAGCAGTACTTC. It encodes CASSSGPYEQYF.

This clone was observed many times. The V and J genes are TRBV7-2 and TRBJ1-2; D is uncertain. Germline V gene lookup returns CDR1 SGHTA and CDR2 FQGNSA. The germline V and J ends were trimmed by 5 bases and 2 bases, with 15 bases remaining between them. The CDR3 runs to 15 residues. CDR3 region: CASSRTWTENYGYTF. The CDR3 DNA follows: TGTGCCAGCAGCCGGACTTGGACGGAAAACTATGGCTACACCTTC.

This clone occurred a few times. DNA of the CDR3: TGTGCCAGAAGCCCGAGGAATGAGCATTTT. This translates into CARSPRNEHF. The chain carries TRBV5-3 and TRBJ1-5; no firm D call. TRBV5-3 is an open reading frame, and its role is uncertain. V was shortened by 4 bases and J by 14 bases, with 10 bases between the two germline ends. This CDR3 comprises 10 residues.

The chain combines TRBV7-2 with TRBJ2-5; 7 bases align to TRBD1. This CDR3 is 15 amino acids long. The V gene end was trimmed by 5 bases and the J gene end by 4 bases; junction bases not matched to a gene: 10. CDR1 and CDR2 from the germline V gene are SGHTA and FQGNSA. The CDR3 is CASSPLQGTLETQYF. In DNA form, the CDR3 reads TGTGCCAGCAGCCCGCTACAGGGGACCTTAGAGACCCAGTACTTC.

This chain links TRBV28 with TRBJ1-4, with TRBD1 identical over 7 bases. Germline CDR1 and CDR2: MDHEN and SYDVKM. V dropped 6 bases and J dropped 5; count of bases not matched to a gene: 18. The CDR3 loop spans 18 amino acids. The CDR3 DNA reads TGTGCCAGCAGCTCACCCCAGGGATCCCCAGGGGGAAATGAAAAACTGTTTTTT. Its translation: CASSSPQGSPGGNEKLFF.

The V gene is TRBV7-9, the J gene TRBJ2-5, with D possibly being TRBD1 or TRBD2 (5 bases each). The germline CDR1 and CDR2 sequences are SEHNR and FQNEAQ (reference sequence). CDR3 length: 15 residues. Trimming removed 5 bases from V and 1 base from J, with 14 bases in between. The CDR3 sequence: CASSPRDGLQETQYF. CDR3 sequence (DNA): TGTGCCAGCAGCCCACGGGACGGCCTCCAAGAGACCCAGTACTTC.

The count of this clone is one. This chain links TRBV7-6 with TRBJ2-6, with D possibly TRBD1 on 5 matching bases. V was clipped by 2 bases and J by 0 bases, with 11 bases between them. The CDR3 consists of 17 residues. Germline-derived CDR1 and CDR2 are SGHVS and FNYEAQ. The CDR3 DNA reads as TGTGCCAGCAGCTTAAGGGGCATTAGCTCTGGGGCCAACGTCCTGACTTTC. It translates to CASSLRGISSGANVLTF.

The V call is TRBV18, the J call TRBJ2-4; the match to TRBD1 covers 9 bases. Germline V gene lookup returns CDR1 KGHSH and CDR2 LQKENI. Unmatched junction bases numbered 7, after V lost 5 bases and J lost 8 bases. The CDR3 contains 14 residues. The CDR3 DNA is TGTGCCAGCTCAAAGATTACAGGGGGCCACATTCAGTACTTC. Amino acids: CASSKITGGHIQYF.